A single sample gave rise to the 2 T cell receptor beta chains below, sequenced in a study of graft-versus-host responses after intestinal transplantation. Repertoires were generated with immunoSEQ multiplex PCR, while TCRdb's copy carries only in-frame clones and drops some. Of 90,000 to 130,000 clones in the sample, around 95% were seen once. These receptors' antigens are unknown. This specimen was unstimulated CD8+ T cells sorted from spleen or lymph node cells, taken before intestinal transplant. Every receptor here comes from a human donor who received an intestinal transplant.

DNA for the CDR3: TGTGCCAGCAGTGACTCCCAGGGGGCTGGCTACACCTTC. It codes for CASSDSQGAGYTF. The J gene is TRBJ1-2, the V gene TRBV6-4; TRBD1 matches 8 bases. This CDR3 has 13 amino acids. Unmatched junction bases numbered 1, after V lost 0 bases and J lost 7 bases. Looked up from germline, CDR1 is MRHNA and CDR2 is SNTAGT.

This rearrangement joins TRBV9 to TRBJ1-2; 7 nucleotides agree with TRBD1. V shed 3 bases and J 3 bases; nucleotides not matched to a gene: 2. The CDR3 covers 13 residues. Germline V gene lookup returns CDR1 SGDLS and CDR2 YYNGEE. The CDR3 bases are TGTGCCAGCAGCGGAGGACAGGACTATGGCTACACCTTC. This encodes CASSGGQDYGYTF.